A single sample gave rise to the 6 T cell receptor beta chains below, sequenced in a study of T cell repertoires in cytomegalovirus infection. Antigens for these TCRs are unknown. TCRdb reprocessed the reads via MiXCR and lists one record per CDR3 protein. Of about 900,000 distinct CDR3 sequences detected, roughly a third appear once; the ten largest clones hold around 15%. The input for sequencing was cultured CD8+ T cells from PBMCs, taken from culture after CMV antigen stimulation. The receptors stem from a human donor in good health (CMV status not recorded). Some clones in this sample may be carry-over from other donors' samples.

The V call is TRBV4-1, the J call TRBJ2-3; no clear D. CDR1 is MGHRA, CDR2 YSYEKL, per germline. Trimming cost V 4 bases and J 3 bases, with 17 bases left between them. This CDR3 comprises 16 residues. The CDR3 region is CASSPQDGSRTDTQYF. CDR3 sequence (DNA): TGCGCCAGCAGCCCCCAGGACGGCTCTAGAACAGATACGCAGTATTTT.

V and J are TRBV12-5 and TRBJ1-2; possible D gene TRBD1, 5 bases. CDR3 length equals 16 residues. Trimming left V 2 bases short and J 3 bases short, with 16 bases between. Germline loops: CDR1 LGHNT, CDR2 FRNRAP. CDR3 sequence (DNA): TGTGCTAGTGGTTTGACTCCCCGGGACGCATACTATGGCTACACCTTC. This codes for CASGLTPRDAYYGYTF.

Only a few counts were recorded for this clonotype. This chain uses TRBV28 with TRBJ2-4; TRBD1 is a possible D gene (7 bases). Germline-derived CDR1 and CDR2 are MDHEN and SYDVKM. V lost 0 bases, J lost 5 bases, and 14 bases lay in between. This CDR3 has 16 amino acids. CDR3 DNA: TGTGCCAGCAGTTTATGGGAGGGGGCCAAGGAAAACATTCAGTACTTC. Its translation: CASSLWEGAKENIQYF.

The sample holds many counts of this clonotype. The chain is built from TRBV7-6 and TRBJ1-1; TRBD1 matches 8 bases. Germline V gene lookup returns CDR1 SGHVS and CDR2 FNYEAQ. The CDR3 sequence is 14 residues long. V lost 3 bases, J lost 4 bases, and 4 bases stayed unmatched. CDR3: CASSFPGQGTEAFF. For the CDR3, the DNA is TGTGCCAGCAGCTTTCCCGGACAGGGCACTGAAGCTTTCTTT.

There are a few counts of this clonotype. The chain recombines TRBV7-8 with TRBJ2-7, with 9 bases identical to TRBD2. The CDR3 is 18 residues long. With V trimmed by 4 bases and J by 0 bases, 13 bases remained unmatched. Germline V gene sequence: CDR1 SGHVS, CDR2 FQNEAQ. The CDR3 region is CASSSRNLLAGSSYEQYF. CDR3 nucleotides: TGTGCCAGCAGCTCCCGTAACCTACTAGCGGGTAGCTCCTACGAGCAGTACTTC.

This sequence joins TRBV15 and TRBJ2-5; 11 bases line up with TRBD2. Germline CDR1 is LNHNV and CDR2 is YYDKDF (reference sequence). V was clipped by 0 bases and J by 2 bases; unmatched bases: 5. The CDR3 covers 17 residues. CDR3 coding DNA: TGTGCCACCAGCAGAGATTTCGCTAGCGGGGGGCAAGAGACCCAGTACTTC. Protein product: CATSRDFASGGQETQYF.